The clone carrying this T cell receptor (beta chain) was picked up a small number of times. The CDR3 extends over 16 amino acids. From germline, CDR1 is SGHNT and CDR2 YYREEE (reference sequence). With 5 bases clipped from V and 0 bases from J, the junction kept 7 bases outside the gene matches. Total RNA amounting to roughly 480 ng was the source from which TCR beta cDNA was made with a constant-region primer. A slightly modified ARM-PCR protocol with three nested multiplex PCR rounds produced these TCR beta libraries. The first two PCR rounds, roughly 11 cycles each, used TRBV1-TRBV30 forward primers and a C-beta reverse primer. MiXCR, applied by TCRdb to the multiplex PCR reads, yields one record per CDR3 protein. The sample lists around 210,000 distinct CDR3 sequences, roughly 61% occurring once. The authors took blood RNA from unsorted whole blood and also extracted germline DNA. About 4 milliliters of peripheral blood were drawn presurgically.

This sample was included in a study of tumor-infiltrating lymphocytes in primary liver carcinoma. The sequence derives from a woman aged 60-75 years with primary liver carcinoma and hepatitis B virus infection. This chain joins TRBV5-4 and TRBJ2-2, with 7 bases that match TRBD1. The sample taken for sequencing was peripheral blood. The CDR3 DNA is TGTGCCAGCAGGCCAGGGGGAACCGCGAACACCGGGGAGCTGTTTTTT. It translates to CASRPGGTANTGELFF.